These 28 T cell receptor beta chains were all obtained from the same sample, sequenced in a study of a mutant IDH1 vaccine in newly diagnosed glioma. These receptors have no known antigen. Time point specified: week 47, end of study. Every single dose of the vaccine, 300 ug of mutant IDH1 20-mer peptide, came with topical imiquimod. Profiled with immunoSEQ multiplex PCR; TCRdb holds only in-frame clones, not every one. The sample includes some 50,000 clones, almost 65% of them seen just once. Sequencing used peripheral blood mononuclear cells (PBMCs), obtained from a glioma patient whose treatment included an IDH1 peptide vaccine. All receptors come from a man aged 40-49 years with glioma. Some clones in this sample may be carry-over from other donors' samples.

The rearrangement joins TRBV19 to TRBJ1-3; maybe TRBD1 (5 bases). The CDR3 contains 15 residues. Trimming removed 7 bases from V and 7 bases from J, with 20 bases in between. The V gene's germline CDR1 is LNHDA and CDR2 SQIVND (reference sequence). The CDR3 nucleotides read TGTGCCAGTAAGGAAACCGACAGCCACGGGAACACCATATATTTT. The encoded protein is CASKETDSHGNTIYF.

The chain is built from TRBV18 and TRBJ1-1; 9 bases line up with TRBD1. V dropped 3 bases and J dropped 7; count of bases not matched to a gene: 3. This CDR3 has 13 residues. Germline CDR1 and CDR2: KGHSH and LQKENI. The CDR3 nucleotides read TGTGCCAGCTCACCGGGGACAGGGCTTGAAGCTTTCTTT. Its protein product is CASSPGTGLEAFF.

Only a few counts were recorded for this clone. The chain has TRBV19 and TRBJ1-2, with TRBD1 as a possible D gene (6 bases). CDR1 LNHDA and CDR2 SQIVND come from the germline V gene (reference sequence). The ends were cut back, 3 bases at V and 4 bases at J, with 12 bases in the middle. The CDR3 has 14 amino acids. The CDR3 DNA reads TGTGCCAGTAGTATGGAGACAGGCGCCTATGGCTACACCTTC. Translation: CASSMETGAYGYTF.

This chain links TRBV5-1 with TRBJ1-4; 7 nucleotides agree with TRBD1. The V gene end was trimmed by 4 bases and the J gene end by 3 bases; junction bases not matched to a gene: 3. This CDR3 spans 14 amino acids. The germline gives CDR1 SGHRS, CDR2 YFSETQ. The CDR3 here is CASSKDRPNEKLFF. CDR3 DNA sequence: TGCGCCAGCAGCAAGGACAGGCCTAATGAAAAACTGTTTTTT.

In this sample, this clone turned up a few times. The chain uses TRBV25-1 and TRBJ1-1; 8 bases agree with TRBD1. Trimming at V came to 5 bases and at J to 10 bases, leaving 6 bases not matched to a gene. CDR1 is MGHDK, CDR2 SYGVNS, per germline. The CDR3 runs to 12 residues. The chain's CDR3 is CASSTGTGRAFF. The CDR3 nucleotides read TGTGCCAGCAGTACAGGGACAGGTCGAGCTTTCTTT. The whole variable domain, filled in from reference TRBV25-1 and TRBJ1-1, reads EADIYQTPRYLVIGTGKKITLECSQTMGHDKMYWYQQDPGMELHLIHYSYGVNSTEKGDLSSESTVSRIRTEHFPLTLESARPSHTSQYLCASSTGTGRAFFGQGTRLTVV.

This chain joins TRBV5-1 and TRBJ2-3; TRBD2 agrees at 11 bases. Germline loops: CDR1 SGHRS, CDR2 YFSETQ. The CDR3 has 18 residues. The V and J ends lost 3 bases and 1 base, in that order; junction bases with no gene match: 10. The CDR3 coding sequence is TGCGCCAGCAGCTCAAAGAAGGTTAGCGGGGGGGGCACAGATACGCAGTATTTT. This gives the protein CASSSKKVSGGGTDTQYF.

This chain links TRBV18 with TRBJ1-5; D gene ambiguous. The germline V gene has CDR1 KGHSH and CDR2 LQKENI. CDR3 length: 13 residues. V lost 4 bases and J 5 bases, leaving 9 bases between the germline ends. The CDR3 bases are TGTGCCAGCTCACTCGGGAGAGATCAGCCCCAGCATTTT. This gives the protein CASSLGRDQPQHF.

This clone was seen only a few times. This chain links TRBV6-1 with TRBJ1-1, with 7 positions matching TRBD1. Trimming at V came to 7 bases and at J to 1 base, leaving 6 bases not matched to a gene. The CDR3 loop spans 14 amino acids. The germline V gene encodes CDR1 MNHNS and CDR2 SASEGT. The CDR3 loop reads CASTLTGQNTEAFF. CDR3 coding DNA: TGTGCCAGCACCCTGACAGGGCAGAACACTGAAGCTTTCTTT.

This clone was counted many times. The sample carries other DNA sequences with the same CDR3. V is TRBV7-8 and J is TRBJ2-7, with D possibly being TRBD2 (5 bases). The CDR3 totals 14 residues. V was pared by 0 bases and J by 2 bases, with 8 bases between. Germline lookup yields CDR1 SGHVS and CDR2 FQNEAQ. The chain's CDR3 is CASSLASGTYEQYF. The DNA of the CDR3 is TGTGCCAGCAGCTTAGCTTCGGGGACCTACGAGCAGTACTTC.

This sequence joins TRBV19 and TRBJ2-2; D possibly uses TRBD1 or TRBD2 (5 bases each). Germline V gene sequence: CDR1 LNHDA, CDR2 SQIVND (reference sequence). The CDR3 sequence is 15 residues long. V shed 2 bases and J shed 5 bases, with 12 bases lying between them. CDR3 DNA sequence: TGTGCCAGTAGTATACTCCCAGGGACGACCGGGGAGCTGTTTTTT. As protein: CASSILPGTTGELFF.

The chain joins TRBV28 to TRBJ1-5; 10 bases match TRBD1. The germline V gene has CDR1 MDHEN and CDR2 SYDVKM. This CDR3 is 14 amino acids long. J gave up 6 bases and V 6 bases, and 5 bases lay outside the gene matches. The CDR3 DNA reads as TGTGCCAGCAGAATGACAGGGGGCGGTCAGCCCCAGCATTTT. Translating gives CASRMTGGGQPQHF. Full variable domain (rest looked up from reference TRBV28 and TRBJ1-5): DVKVTQSSRYLVKRTGEKVFLECVQDMDHENMFWYRQDPGLGLRLIYFSYDVKMKEKGDIPEGYSVSREKKERFSLILESASTNQTSMYLCASRMTGGGQPQHFGDGTRLSIL.

The chain joins TRBV30 to TRBJ2-5; the D gene is possibly TRBD2 (5 bases). Trimming shortened V by 1 base and J by 5 bases, and 8 bases separated the two germline ends. This CDR3 spans 12 amino acids. In germline, CDR1 is GTSNPN, CDR2 SVGIG (reference sequence). The CDR3 sequence: CAWSGGSETQYF. CDR3 bases: TGTGCCTGGAGTGGCGGGTCCGAGACCCAGTACTTC.

The V and J genes are TRBV15 and TRBJ2-7, with D perhaps assigned TRBD1 or TRBD2 (5 bases each). With 4 bases removed from V and 0 bases from J, the gap between germline ends came to 7 bases. Germline loops: CDR1 LNHNV, CDR2 YYDKDF (reference sequence). The CDR3 is made up of 13 amino acids. The CDR3 here is CATSKGTSYEQYF. The CDR3 nucleotides are TGTGCCACCAGCAAAGGGACCTCCTACGAGCAGTACTTC.

This chain uses TRBV4-2 with TRBJ2-2; 9 bases are a match to TRBD2. Losses at the gene ends were 2 bases for V and 3 bases for J; bases not matched to a gene: 19. The V gene's germline CDR1 is LGHNA and CDR2 YNFKEQ. The CDR3 has 21 residues. The DNA of the CDR3 is TGTGCCAGCAGCCAACGTGCCCCCGGGCTAGCGGGATGGAGTGACACCGGGGAGCTGTTTTTT. As protein: CASSQRAPGLAGWSDTGELFF.

This chain links TRBV4-1 with TRBJ2-6, with a possible D match to TRBD2 (6 bases). Germline CDR1 reads MGHRA; CDR2 reads YSYEKL. The ends were cut back, 2 bases at V and 1 base at J, with 12 bases in the middle. This CDR3 is 17 amino acids long. DNA for the CDR3: TGCGCCAGCAGCCAACCCGCCGGAGGGTCTGGGGCCAACGTCCTGACTTTC. It is translated as CASSQPAGGSGANVLTF.

This chain connects TRBV2 to TRBJ2-2; 8 nucleotides align to TRBD1. CDR1 is SNHLY and CDR2 is FYNNEI in the germline V gene. V shed 5 bases, J shed 5 bases, and the junction held 7 bases outside the gene matches. CDR3 length: 15 amino acids. Here the CDR3 DNA reads TGTGCCAGCAGTTGGGCAGGGGGCGATACCGGGGAGCTGTTTTTT. Its protein is CASSWAGGDTGELFF. The full variable domain, with the rest looked up from reference TRBV2 and TRBJ2-2, is EPEVTQTPSHQVTQMGQEVILRCVPISNHLYFYWYRQILGQKVEFLVSFYNNEISEKSEIFDDQFSVERPDGSNFTLKIRSTKLEDSAMYFCASSWAGGDTGELFFGEGSRLTVL.

The rearrangement uses TRBV4-1 and TRBJ2-1, with 11 bases lining up with TRBD1. The CDR3 contains 17 residues. V trimming: 4 bases; J trimming: 7 bases; junction bases outside the gene matches: 12. Germline CDR1 and CDR2: MGHRA and YSYEKL. The CDR3 DNA sequence: TGCGCCAGCAGCCGGGGCACCGGGACAGGGGGTTCAAATGAGCAGTTCTTC. It translates to CASSRGTGTGGSNEQFF.

The chain couples TRBV29-1 to TRBJ1-2; 9 bases agree with TRBD1. V lost 7 bases, J lost 8 bases, and 8 bases stayed unmatched. This CDR3 contains 12 residues. Germline V gives CDR1 SQVTM, CDR2 ANQGSEA. CDR3 loop: CSATGGLRGYTF. CDR3 coding DNA: TGCAGCGCCACAGGGGGCTTGAGGGGCTACACCTTC.

The CDR3 bases are TGTGCCAGCAGCCCCCGGAAGCCCCTGAGCTCCTACAATGAGCAGTTCTTC. Amino acids: CASSPRKPLSSYNEQFF. The gene calls are TRBV14 and TRBJ2-1; D not certain. This CDR3 contains 17 residues. V lost 4 bases, J lost 0 bases, and 16 bases lay in between. Germline loops: CDR1 SGHDN, CDR2 FVKESK.

The chain links TRBV5-1 to TRBJ1-1, with a tentative D call TRBD1 (5 bases). V gave up 4 bases and J gave up 1 base, with 14 bases separating them. Germline assignment: CDR1 SGHRS and CDR2 YFSETQ. This CDR3 spans 15 amino acids. CDR3 loop: CASSPAGAPNTEAFF. The DNA of the CDR3 is TGCGCCAGCAGCCCGGCCGGGGCGCCGAACACTGAAGCTTTCTTT.

This clone has more than one count but fewer than ten. The V and J genes are TRBV5-4 and TRBJ1-1; D remains ambiguous. V was clipped by 2 bases and J by 3 bases, with 2 bases between them. Per germline, CDR1 SGHNT and CDR2 YYREEE (reference sequence). The CDR3 is 11 amino acids. This CDR3 reads CASSLYTEAFF. In DNA, the CDR3 is TGTGCCAGCAGCTTATACACTGAAGCTTTCTTT.

The chain employs TRBV29-1 and TRBJ1-2; D unresolved. The CDR3 consists of 12 residues. Trimming pared 4 bases from V and 3 bases from J, leaving 9 bases between. The germline V gene has CDR1 SQVTM and CDR2 ANQGSEA. CDR3 DNA sequence: TGCAGCGTTGTGTCATCGTACTATGGCTACACCTTC. It yields the protein CSVVSSYYGYTF.

This clone is medium-sized within its sample. This sequence joins TRBV9 and TRBJ1-2; D is undetermined. The CDR3 sequence is 16 residues long. V was cut by 0 bases and J by 0 bases, with 12 bases left in between. Per the germline V gene, CDR1 is SGDLS and CDR2 is YYNGEE. This CDR3 reads CASSVASGGANYGYTF. The CDR3 DNA is TGTGCCAGCAGCGTAGCGTCGGGCGGAGCTAACTATGGCTACACCTTC.

The rearrangement joins TRBV7-9 to TRBJ1-1, with 8 bases lining up with TRBD1. The CDR3 is 12 amino acids. Losses at the gene ends were 4 bases for V and 8 bases for J; bases not matched to a gene: 3. Germline-derived CDR1 and CDR2 are SEHNR and FQNEAQ (reference sequence). CDR3 coding DNA: TGTGCCAGCAGCTATGGGGACAGGGAAGCTTTCTTT. Amino acids: CASSYGDREAFF.

The chain recombines TRBV25-1 with TRBJ2-7, with D tentatively TRBD1 (5 bases). The CDR3 length is 14 residues. Trimming removed 3 bases from V and 1 base from J, with 10 bases in between. Looked up from germline, CDR1 is MGHDK and CDR2 is SYGVNS. In nucleotides, the CDR3 is TGTGCCAGCAGTGAGACCCAGGGTTCCTACGAGCAGTACTTC. Residues: CASSETQGSYEQYF.

This clone was observed a few times. The chain has TRBV10-2 and TRBJ2-7; the D call may be TRBD1 or TRBD2 (5 bases each). This CDR3 region has 18 residues. Germline values: CDR1 WSHSY, CDR2 SAAADI. V gave up 4 bases and J gave up 4 bases, with 26 bases separating them. The CDR3 nucleotides read TGCGCCAGCAGTGGGATGGGGGAACGCCAGTCACCCGCATACGAGCAGTACTTC. This sequence encodes CASSGMGERQSPAYEQYF.

This clone was seen a single time. The rearrangement joins TRBV6-1 to TRBJ1-5; tentatively, D is TRBD1 (6 bases). V was cut by 4 bases and J by 3 bases, with 19 bases left in between. This CDR3 contains 17 residues. Germline V lookup: CDR1 MNHNS, CDR2 SASEGT. In DNA form, the CDR3 reads TGTGCCAGCAGTGGTCCGTGGACAGACCCTTTCAATCAGCCCCAGCATTTT. Its translation is CASSGPWTDPFNQPQHF.

The rearrangement joins TRBV9 to TRBJ1-1; D call uncertain. V gave up 0 bases and J gave up 1 base, with 10 bases separating them. Germline assignment: CDR1 SGDLS and CDR2 YYNGEE. This CDR3 comprises 15 residues. The CDR3 DNA reads TGTGCCAGCAGCGTAGATCCACAGTCGAACACTGAAGCTTTCTTT. It translates to CASSVDPQSNTEAFF.